This T cell receptor beta chain comes out of a study of CD8+CD57+ T cells in acquired aplastic anemia. Whole-study context: DNA from sorted CD4+ and CD8+ cells averaged roughly 3.2 ug.

Genomic DNA templated the TCR beta VDJ and CDR3 profiling. TCRdb processed the reads anew with MiXCR; each CDR3 protein has one entry. The sample lists 150,000 or so distinct CDR3 sequences; approximately 60% were seen once. Germline CDR1 is SGDLS and CDR2 is YYNGEE. V shed 0 bases and J 0 bases; nucleotides not matched to a gene: 4. This CDR3 has 16 residues. In regard to this clonotype: This may arise from a read error, as a much more abundant clone is one base away.

This receptor was obtained from a human donor in good health. Sequences were obtained from sorted CD4+, CD8+, or CD8+CD57+ T cells (not recorded which) from PBMCs. V usage is TRBV9 and J usage is TRBJ2-3; 7 nucleotides agree with TRBD2. The CDR3 is CASSVGLAESTDTQYF. The DNA for the CDR3 is TGTGCCAGCAGCGTAGGGCTAGCGGAGAGCACAGATACGCAGTATTTT.